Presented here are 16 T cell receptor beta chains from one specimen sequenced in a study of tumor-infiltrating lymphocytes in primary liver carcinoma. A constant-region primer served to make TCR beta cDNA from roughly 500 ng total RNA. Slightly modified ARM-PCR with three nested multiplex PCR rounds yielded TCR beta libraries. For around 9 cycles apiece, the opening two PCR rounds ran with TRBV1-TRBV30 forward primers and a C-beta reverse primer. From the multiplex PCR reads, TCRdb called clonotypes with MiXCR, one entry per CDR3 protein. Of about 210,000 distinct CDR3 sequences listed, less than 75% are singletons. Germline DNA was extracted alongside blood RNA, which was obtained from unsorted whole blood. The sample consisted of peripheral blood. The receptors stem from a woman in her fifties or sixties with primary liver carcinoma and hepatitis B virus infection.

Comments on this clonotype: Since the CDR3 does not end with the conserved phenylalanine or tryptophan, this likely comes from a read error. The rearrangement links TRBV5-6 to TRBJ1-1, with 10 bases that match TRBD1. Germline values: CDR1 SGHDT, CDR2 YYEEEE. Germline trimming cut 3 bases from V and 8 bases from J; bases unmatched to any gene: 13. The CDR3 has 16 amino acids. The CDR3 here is CASSSPRQGAVTEAFL. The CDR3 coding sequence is TGTGCCAGCAGCTCCCCCCGACAGGGGGCGGTCACCGAAGCTTTCTTG.

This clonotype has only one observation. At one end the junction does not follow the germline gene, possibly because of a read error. The DNA of the CDR3 is TGTTCCATCAGTCTAACGACTAGCGGGTCAACCTACGAGCAGTACTTC. This sequence encodes CSISLTTSGSTYEQYF. The chain is built from TRBV10-3 and TRBJ2-7, with TRBD2 matching 10 bases. The CDR3 consists of 16 residues. Germline CDR1 reads ENHRY; CDR2 reads SYGVKD.

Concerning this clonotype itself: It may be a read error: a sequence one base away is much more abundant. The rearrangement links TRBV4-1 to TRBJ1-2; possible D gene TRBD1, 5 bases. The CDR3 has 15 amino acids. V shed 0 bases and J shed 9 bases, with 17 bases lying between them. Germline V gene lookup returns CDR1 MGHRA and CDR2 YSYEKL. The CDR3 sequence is CASSQDLGGEYCYTF. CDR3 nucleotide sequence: TGCGCCAGCAGCCAAGATTTGGGGGGGGAGTATTGCTACACCTTC.

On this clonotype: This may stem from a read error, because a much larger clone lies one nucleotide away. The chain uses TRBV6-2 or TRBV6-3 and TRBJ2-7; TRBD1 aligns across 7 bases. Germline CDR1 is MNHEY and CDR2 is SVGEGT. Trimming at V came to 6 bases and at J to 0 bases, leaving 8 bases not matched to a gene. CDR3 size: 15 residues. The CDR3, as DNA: TGTGCCAGCAGCGTATTACAGGGGCACTCCTACGAGCAGTACTTC. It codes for CASSVLQGHSYEQYF.

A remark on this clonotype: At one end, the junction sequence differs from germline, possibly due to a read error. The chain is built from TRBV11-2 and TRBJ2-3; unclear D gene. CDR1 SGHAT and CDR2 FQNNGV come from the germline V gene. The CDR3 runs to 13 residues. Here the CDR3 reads CISSLDRGDTQFF. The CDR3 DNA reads TGTATCAGCAGCTTAGATCGAGGAGATACGCAGTTTTTT.

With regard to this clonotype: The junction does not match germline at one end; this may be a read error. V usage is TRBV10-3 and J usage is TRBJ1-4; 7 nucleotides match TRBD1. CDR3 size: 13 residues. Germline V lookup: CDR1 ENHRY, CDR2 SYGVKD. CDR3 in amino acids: CATRGQPNERLFF. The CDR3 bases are TGTGCCACCCGGGGACAGCCAAATGAAAGACTGTTTTTT.

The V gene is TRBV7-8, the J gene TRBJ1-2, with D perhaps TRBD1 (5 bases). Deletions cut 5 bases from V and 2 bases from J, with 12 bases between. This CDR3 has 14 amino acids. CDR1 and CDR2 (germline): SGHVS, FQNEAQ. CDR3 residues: CASSRGGGNYGYTF. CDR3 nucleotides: TGTGCCAGCAGCCGAGGCGGGGGAAACTATGGCTACACCTTC.

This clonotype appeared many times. CDR3 residues: CASSLGSGSTSYIQYF. The DNA for the CDR3 is TGTGCCAGCAGCTTAGGTAGCGGGAGCACCTCTTACATTCAGTACTTC. The chain is built from TRBV11-2 and TRBJ2-4, with TRBD2 identical over 9 bases. In germline, CDR1 is SGHAT, CDR2 FQNNGV. Losses at the gene ends were 1 base for V and 8 bases for J; bases not matched to a gene: 9. CDR3 length equals 16 residues.

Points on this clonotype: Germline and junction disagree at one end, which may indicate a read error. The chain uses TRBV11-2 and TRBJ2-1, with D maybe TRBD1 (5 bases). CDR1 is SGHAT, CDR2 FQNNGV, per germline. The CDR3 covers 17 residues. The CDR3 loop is CASSLGRRQHSYNEHFF. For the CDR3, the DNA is TGTGCCAGCAGCTTAGGAAGGAGACAGCACTCCTACAATGAGCATTTCTTC. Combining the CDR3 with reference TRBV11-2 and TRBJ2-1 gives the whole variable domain EAGVAQSPRYKIIEKRQSVAFWCNPISGHATLYWYQQILGQGPKLLIQFQNNGVVDDSQLPKDRFSAERLKGVDSTLKIQPAKLEDSAVYLCASSLGRRQHSYNEHFFGPGTRLTVL.

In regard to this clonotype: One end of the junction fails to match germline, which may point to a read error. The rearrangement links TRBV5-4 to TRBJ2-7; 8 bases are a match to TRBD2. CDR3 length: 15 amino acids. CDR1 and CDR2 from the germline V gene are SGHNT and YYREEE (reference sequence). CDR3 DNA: TGTGCCAGCAGCTTGGAAGCGGGAGTGGCTTACGAGGAGTACTTC. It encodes CASSLEAGVAYEEYF.

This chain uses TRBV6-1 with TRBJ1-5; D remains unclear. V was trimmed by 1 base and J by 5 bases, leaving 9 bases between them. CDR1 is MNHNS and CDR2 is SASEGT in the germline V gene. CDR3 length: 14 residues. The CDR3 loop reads CASSEGGNDQPQHF. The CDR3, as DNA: TGTGCCAGCAGTGAAGGAGGGAATGATCAGCCCCAGCATTTT.

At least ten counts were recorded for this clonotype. CDR3 sequence reads: CASSPNSGNYEQYF. DNA for the CDR3: TGCGCCAGCAGCCCAAACAGCGGGAACTACGAGCAGTACTTC. The rearrangement links TRBV4-1 to TRBJ2-7; 7 positions match TRBD2. Germline V CDR1 and CDR2: MGHRA, YSYEKL. With 4 bases clipped from V and 3 bases from J, the junction kept 6 bases outside the gene matches. This CDR3 has 14 amino acids.

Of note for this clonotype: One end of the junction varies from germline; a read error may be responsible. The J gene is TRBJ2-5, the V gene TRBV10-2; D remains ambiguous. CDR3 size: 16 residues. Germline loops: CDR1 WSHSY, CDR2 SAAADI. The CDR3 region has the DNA TGCGCCAGCAGTGGCTCCCCCGGGTGGTCGCAAGAGACTCAGTACTTC. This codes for CASSGSPGWSQETQYF.

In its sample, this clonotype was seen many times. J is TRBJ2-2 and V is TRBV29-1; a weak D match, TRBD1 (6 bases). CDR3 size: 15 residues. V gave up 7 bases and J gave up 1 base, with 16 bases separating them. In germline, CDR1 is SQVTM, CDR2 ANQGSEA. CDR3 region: CSARSDRRNTGELFF. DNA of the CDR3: TGCAGCGCCCGGTCAGACAGGAGGAACACCGGGGAGCTGTTTTTT.

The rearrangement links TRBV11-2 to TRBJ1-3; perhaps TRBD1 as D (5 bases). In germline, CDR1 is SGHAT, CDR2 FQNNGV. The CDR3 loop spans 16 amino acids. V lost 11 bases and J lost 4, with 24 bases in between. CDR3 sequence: CADSSDLRASGNTIYF. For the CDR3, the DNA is TGTGCCGACAGCTCCGACCTCCGGGCCTCAGGAAACACCATATATTTT. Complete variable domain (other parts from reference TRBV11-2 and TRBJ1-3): EAGVAQSPRYKIIEKRQSVAFWCNPISGHATLYWYQQILGQGPKLLIQFQNNGVVDDSQLPKDRFSAERLKGVDSTLKIQPAKLEDSAVYLCADSSDLRASGNTIYFGEGSWLTVV.

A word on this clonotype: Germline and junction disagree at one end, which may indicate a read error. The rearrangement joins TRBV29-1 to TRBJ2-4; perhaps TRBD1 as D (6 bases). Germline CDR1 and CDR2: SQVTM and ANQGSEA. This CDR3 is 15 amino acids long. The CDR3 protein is CSVVQGLPIKNIQYF. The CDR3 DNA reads TGCAGCGTCGTACAGGGTCTACCTATCAAAAACATACAGTACTTC.